This T cell receptor beta chain originates from a study of blood T cell repertoires in COVID-19. Overall study: The United States, Italy and Spain supplied acute and convalescent COVID-19 samples. PBMCs, B-cell-depleted T cells, or T cells were the source of the cDNA or gDNA that made up the material.

Assay: immunoSEQ multiplex PCR; the TCRdb copy retains only in-frame clones and omits some. The sample shows roughly 140,000 clones, roughly 90% of them seen only once. The CDR3 spans 18 residues. CDR1 is SGHKS, CDR2 YYEKEE, per germline (reference sequence). V lost 0 bases to trimming and J lost 0 bases, with 15 bases between them. The source material was peripheral blood. This rearrangement joins TRBV5-5 to TRBJ1-4; D might be TRBD1 (5 bases). The sequence derives from a woman between 55 and 75 years old with active or convalescent COVID-19. CDR3 sequence: CASSLDRVRRATNEKLFF. The CDR3 DNA is TGTGCCAGCAGCTTGGATCGGGTCCGCAGGGCAACTAATGAAAAACTGTTTTTT.